This TCR beta chain was sequenced in a study of Ad26.COV2.S vaccination and SARS-CoV-2 variants. Germline V gene lookup returns CDR1 LGHDT and CDR2 YNNKEL (reference sequence). The trim removed 4 bases at V and 2 bases at J, leaving 9 bases unmatched. The CDR3 has 18 residues. Concerning this clone itself: Its specificity is unknown.

Clones were read by immunoSEQ multiplex PCR, and TCRdb kept only the in-frame ones, dropping some. This sample yields 400,000 or so clones, of which less than 90% are seen a single time; approximately 3.7% belongs to the top ten. Overall study results and limits: Placebo recipients had lower spike-specific TCR breadth than vaccine recipients.

Described treatment: about 20 received Ad26.COV2.S at low or high dose, single or two shots; several received placebo; per-sample allocation not given. Specimen acquisition occurred on day 63 following the initial vaccine or placebo injection. In Boston, the donor was an adult between 18-55 years of age. The TCR originated in a person between 18 and 65 years old who received the Ad26.COV2.S COVID-19 vaccine or a placebo. The starting material was peripheral blood, obtained in a trial of Ad26.COV2.S vaccine versus placebo. This chain joins TRBV3-1 (or the pseudogene TRBV3-2) and TRBJ1-4, with 11 positions matching TRBD1. CDR3 sequence reads: CASSRSGQGAFTNEKLFF. DNA of the CDR3: TGTGCCAGCAGCCGATCTGGACAGGGGGCGTTTACTAATGAAAAACTGTTTTTT.